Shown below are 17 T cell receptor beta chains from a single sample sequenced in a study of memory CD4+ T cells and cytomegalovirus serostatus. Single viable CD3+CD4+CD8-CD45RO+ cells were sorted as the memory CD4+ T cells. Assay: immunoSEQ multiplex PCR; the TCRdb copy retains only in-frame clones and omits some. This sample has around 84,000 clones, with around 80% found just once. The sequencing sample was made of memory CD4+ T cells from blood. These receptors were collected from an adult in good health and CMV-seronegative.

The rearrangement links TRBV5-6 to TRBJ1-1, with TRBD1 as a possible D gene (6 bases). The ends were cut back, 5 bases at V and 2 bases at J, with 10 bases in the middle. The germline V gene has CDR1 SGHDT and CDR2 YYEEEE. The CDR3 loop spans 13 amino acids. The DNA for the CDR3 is TGTGCCAGCAGTAACAGGGTCAACACTGAAGCTTTCTTT. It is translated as CASSNRVNTEAFF.

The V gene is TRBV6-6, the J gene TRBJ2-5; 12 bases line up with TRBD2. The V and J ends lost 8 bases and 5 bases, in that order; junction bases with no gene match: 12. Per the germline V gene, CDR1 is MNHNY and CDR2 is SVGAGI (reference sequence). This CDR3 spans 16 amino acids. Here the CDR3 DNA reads TGTGCCAGCGGGTCTAGCGGGGGGGCCTTTCCTGAGACCCAGTACTTC. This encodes CASGSSGGAFPETQYF.

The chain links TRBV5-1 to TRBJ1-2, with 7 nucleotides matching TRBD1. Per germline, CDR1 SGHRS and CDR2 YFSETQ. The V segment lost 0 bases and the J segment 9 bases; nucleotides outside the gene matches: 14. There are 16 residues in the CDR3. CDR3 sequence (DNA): TGCGCCAGCAGCTTGGTACAGGGGATGAGGCCTATCCGCTACACCTTC. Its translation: CASSLVQGMRPIRYTF.

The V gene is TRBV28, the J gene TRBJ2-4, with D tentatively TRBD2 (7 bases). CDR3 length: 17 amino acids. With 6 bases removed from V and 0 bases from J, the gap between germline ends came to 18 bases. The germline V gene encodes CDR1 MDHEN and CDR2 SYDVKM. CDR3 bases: TGTGCCAGCAGCTCCCCGGGGGCGGGGGTAGCCAAAAACATTCAGTACTTC. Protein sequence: CASSSPGAGVAKNIQYF.

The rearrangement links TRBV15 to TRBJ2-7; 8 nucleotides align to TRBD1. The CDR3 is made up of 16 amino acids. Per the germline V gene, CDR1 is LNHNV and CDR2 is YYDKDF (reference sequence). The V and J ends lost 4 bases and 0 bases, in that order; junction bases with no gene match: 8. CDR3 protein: CATSTRTGMSSYEQYF. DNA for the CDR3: TGTGCCACCAGCACCCGGACAGGGATGAGCTCCTACGAGCAGTACTTC.

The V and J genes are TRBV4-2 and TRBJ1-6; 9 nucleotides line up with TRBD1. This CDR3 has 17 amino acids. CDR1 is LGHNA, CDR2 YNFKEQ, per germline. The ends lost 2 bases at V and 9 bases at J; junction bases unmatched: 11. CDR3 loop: CASSQHNRDRASSPLHF. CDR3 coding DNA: TGTGCCAGCAGCCAACACAATAGGGACAGGGCTTCTTCACCCCTCCACTTT.

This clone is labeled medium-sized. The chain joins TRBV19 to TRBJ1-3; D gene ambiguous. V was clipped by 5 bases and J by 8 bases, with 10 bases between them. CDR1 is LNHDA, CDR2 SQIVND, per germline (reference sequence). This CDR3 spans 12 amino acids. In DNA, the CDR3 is TGTGCCAGTAGTGCCGGGAGACACACCATATATTTT. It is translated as CASSAGRHTIYF.

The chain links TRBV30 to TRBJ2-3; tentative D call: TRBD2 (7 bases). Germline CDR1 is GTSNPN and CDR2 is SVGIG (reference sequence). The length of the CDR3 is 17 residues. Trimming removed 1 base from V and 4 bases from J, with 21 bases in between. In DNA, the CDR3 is TGTGCCTGGAGTGAAGCGCGGGGGACACCCGGCGCAGATACGCAGTATTTT. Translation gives CAWSEARGTPGADTQYF.

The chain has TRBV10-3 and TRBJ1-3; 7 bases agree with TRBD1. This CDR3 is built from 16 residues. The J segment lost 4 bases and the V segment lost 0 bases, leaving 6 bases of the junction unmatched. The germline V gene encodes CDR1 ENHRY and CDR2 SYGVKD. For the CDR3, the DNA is TGTGCCATCAGTGAGTCGCCTCCGGACAGGGGAAACACCATATATTTT. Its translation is CAISESPPDRGNTIYF.

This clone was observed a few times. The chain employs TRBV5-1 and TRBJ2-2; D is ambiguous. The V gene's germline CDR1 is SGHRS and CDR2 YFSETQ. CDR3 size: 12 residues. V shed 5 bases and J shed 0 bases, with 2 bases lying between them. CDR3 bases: TGCGCCAGCAGTGCGAACACCGGGGAGCTGTTTTTT. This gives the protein CASSANTGELFF.

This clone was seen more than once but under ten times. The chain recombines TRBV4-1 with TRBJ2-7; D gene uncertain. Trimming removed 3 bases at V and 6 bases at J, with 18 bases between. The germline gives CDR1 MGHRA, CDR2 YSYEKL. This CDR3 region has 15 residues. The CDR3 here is CASSQIHTALGEQYF. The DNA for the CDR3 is TGCGCCAGCAGCCAGATCCATACCGCCCTCGGCGAGCAGTACTTC.

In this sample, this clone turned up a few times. CDR3 region: CASRKRQGHEKLFF. DNA of the CDR3: TGTGCCAGCAGGAAGAGACAGGGTCATGAAAAACTGTTTTTT. The V gene is TRBV2, the J gene TRBJ1-4; 7 bases match TRBD1. Germline V lookup: CDR1 SNHLY, CDR2 FYNNEI. CDR3 size: 14 residues. Unmatched junction bases numbered 7, after V lost 6 bases and J lost 6 bases. Using reference TRBV2 and TRBJ1-4 for the parts outside the CDR3, the full variable domain is EPEVTQTPSHQVTQMGQEVILRCVPISNHLYFYWYRQILGQKVEFLVSFYNNEISEKSEIFDDQFSVERPDGSNFTLKIRSTKLEDSAMYFCASRKRQGHEKLFFGSGTQLSVL.

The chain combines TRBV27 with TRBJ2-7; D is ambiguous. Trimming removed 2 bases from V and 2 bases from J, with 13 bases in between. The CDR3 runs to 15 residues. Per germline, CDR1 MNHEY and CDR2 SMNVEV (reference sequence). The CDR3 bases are TGTGCCAGCAGTTTAGGGTCAACGATTCCCTACGAGCAGTACTTC. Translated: CASSLGSTIPYEQYF.

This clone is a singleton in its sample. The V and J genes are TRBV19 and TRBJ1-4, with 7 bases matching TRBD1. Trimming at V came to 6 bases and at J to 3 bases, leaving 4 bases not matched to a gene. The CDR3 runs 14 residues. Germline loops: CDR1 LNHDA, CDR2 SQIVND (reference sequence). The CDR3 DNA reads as TGTGCCAGTAGGAGACAGGGTTCTAATGAAAAACTGTTTTTT. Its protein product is CASRRQGSNEKLFF.

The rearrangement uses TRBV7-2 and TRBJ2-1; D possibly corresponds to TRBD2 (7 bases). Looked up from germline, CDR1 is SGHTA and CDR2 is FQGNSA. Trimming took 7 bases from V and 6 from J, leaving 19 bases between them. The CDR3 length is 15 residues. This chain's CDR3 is CASTKEGGLANEQFF. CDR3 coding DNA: TGTGCCAGCACCAAAGAGGGGGGGCTCGCCAATGAGCAGTTCTTC.

The CDR3 spells CASRQGNSNQPQHF. The DNA of the CDR3 is TGTGCCAGCAGACAGGGTAATAGCAATCAGCCCCAGCATTTT. V usage is TRBV2 and J usage is TRBJ1-5; maybe TRBD1 (6 bases). Germline lookup yields CDR1 SNHLY and CDR2 FYNNEI. Trimming removed 6 bases from V and 0 bases from J, with 9 bases in between. The CDR3 runs to 14 residues.

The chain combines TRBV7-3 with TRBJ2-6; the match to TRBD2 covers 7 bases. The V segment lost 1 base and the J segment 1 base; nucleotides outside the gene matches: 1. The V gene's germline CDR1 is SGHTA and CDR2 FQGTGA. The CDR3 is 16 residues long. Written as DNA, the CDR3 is TGTGCCAGCAGCTTAAGGGGGGGATCTGGGGCCAACGTCCTGACTTTC. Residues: CASSLRGGSGANVLTF.